This section outlines one T cell receptor (beta chain) sequence together with its context. The target of this receptor is not known. No quality values exist for individual bases; no much larger clone is one base distant. This entry is derived from a study of shared clonotypes between healthy human individuals (dated by TCRdb to about 2020). With respect to the entire study: The cohort comprised a couple of women and three men aged 18 to 49 years. Blood TCR repertoires of five healthy adults were deeply sequenced to estimate repertoire size and the extent of clonotype sharing between individuals. Different laboratories and diverse techniques were used to prepare libraries and sequence TCR repertoires, to increase sequencing depth and limit assay-specific biases. Each donor's leukapheresis produced roughly between roughly 0.85 and 9.5 billion PBMCs. For each donor, three plates each were used for CD4 naive and CD4 memory, two plates were used for CD8 naive, and one plate was used for CD8 memory. The paper's findings and limits, for the study overall: Compared with non-shared clonotypes, the clonotypes found in all four sorted-subset donors had higher generation probabilities. Sharing across a few donors was observed for about 4.8% of naive CD4, 3.5% of naive CD8, over 2% of memory CD4, and about 0.38% of memory CD8 clonotypes. Larger estimated clonotype richness was generally found for naive subsets than for memory subsets. Rarefaction of sorted-subset datasets indicated incomplete sequencing despite the large sequencing depth. Pairwise subsampling led to the expectation that sequencing depth would affect the degree of clonotype sharing among donors. Because the study included a small number of donors, the genetic and exposure-history diversity represented was limited. Sampling was limited to blood, and TCR repertoires in tissue likely differ from TCR repertoires in blood.

Using the deep immunoSEQ assay, multiplex PCR amplified TCR CDR3 regions from genomic DNA. Genomic DNA extracted from each cell subset was distributed evenly over all wells of several immunoSEQ 96-well plates, and each plate served as one replicate. For sorted subsets, 150 to 200 ng genomic DNA, equal to 25,000 to 35,000 T cell genomes, was loaded into each replicate PCR. Purified libraries were quantified with a Qubit 3.0 fluorometer, sized on a Bioanalyzer 2100, and re-quantified with the KAPA Library Quantification kit. A separate single-read 150-cycle Illumina NextSeq 550 flow cell was used to sequence each immunoSEQ 96-well plate. Per the authors' processing: Because the immunoSEQ output held only junctional sequences and lacked quality scores, the filtering could not match the filtering applied to full-length reads. Sequences were annotated with PyIR, a Python wrapper for IgBLAST v1.9, and V/J genes and CDR3 were assigned using IMGT germline references. Reads were filtered out if the reads had weak V/J assignments (E-value above 1e-6), no CDR3, stop codons, out-of-frame junctions, or ambiguous translated residues. V3J clonotypes were defined as sequences sharing an identical inferred V gene, J gene, and CDR3 amino acid sequence. The percentage overlap between two repertoires was calculated by dividing the number of shared unique clonotypes by the size of the smaller repertoire. Richness of each repertoire was evaluated using RTK rarefaction, the Chao1 estimator, and Recon v2.1 estimates of unobserved clonotypes. Generation probabilities were computed with OLGA for all TCRbeta clonotypes obtained by the gDNA method from a handful of donors. What TCRdb holds here is the immuneACCESS table cut down to in-frame rearrangements. Part of the clones is not present; checked against another copy, under half of the missing clones reflect an unresolved V gene, and the others are unexplained. That table gives V, J and clone size, and the DNA gave D and trimming. The sample has approximately 1,000,000 clones on record, 70% to 80% of them singletons. Of the sample, 0.52% falls within the top ten clones.

Healthy HIV-negative adults with no recently reported acute infections or vaccinations were included as donors. Only Caucasian adults living in Nashville, Tennessee, USA were represented among the donors. CD4+ T cells were enriched by magnetic negative selection; naive cells were then positively selected on CD45RA, and the negative fraction formed the memory subset. After blood collection by leukapheresis, PBMCs were isolated using Ficoll-Histopaque density gradient centrifugation and then cryopreserved in the vapor phase of liquid nitrogen. Analytical flow cytometry was used to check the purity and quantity of every magnetically sorted T cell population. Each sorted fraction had its genomic DNA isolated and then quantified by UV absorbance on a Nanodrop 2000c. Spanning cysteine to phenylalanine, the CDR3 consists of 16 amino acids. Of all the DNA, just the CDR3 is kept, 48 bases in frame from base 1. CDR1 and CDR2, looked up from the germline V gene, are LGHNA and YNFKEQ. Deletion took 1 base off V and 2 bases off J, with a span of 13 bases between the germline ends.

The V gene is TRBV4-2 and the J gene is TRBJ2-3; the D segment could be TRBD2, given 5 matching bases. Sequences were obtained from memory CD4+ T cells from PBMCs. The label giving this sample's cell subset or site can be read as: CD45RA-negative fraction. This TCR was recovered from a man aged 18 to 30 in good health. Some clones in this sample may be carry-over from other donors' samples. The DNA sequence follows: TGTGCCAGCAGCCAAGTAGGAGCGGTTAACACAGATACGCAGTATTTT. Its amino acids are CASSQVGAVNTDTQYF.